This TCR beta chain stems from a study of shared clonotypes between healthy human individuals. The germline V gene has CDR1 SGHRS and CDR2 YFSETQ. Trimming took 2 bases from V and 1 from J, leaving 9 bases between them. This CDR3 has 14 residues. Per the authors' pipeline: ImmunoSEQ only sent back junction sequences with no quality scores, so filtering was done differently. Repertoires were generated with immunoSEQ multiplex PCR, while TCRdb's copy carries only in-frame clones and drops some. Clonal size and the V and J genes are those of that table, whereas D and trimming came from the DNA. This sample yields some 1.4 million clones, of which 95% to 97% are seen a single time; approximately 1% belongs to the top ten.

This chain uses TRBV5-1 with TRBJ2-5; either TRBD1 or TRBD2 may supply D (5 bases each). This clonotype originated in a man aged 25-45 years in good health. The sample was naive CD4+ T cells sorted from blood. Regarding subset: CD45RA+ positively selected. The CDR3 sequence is CASSFRDGQETQYF. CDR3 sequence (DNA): TGCGCCAGCAGCTTCCGGGACGGCCAAGAGACCCAGTACTTC.